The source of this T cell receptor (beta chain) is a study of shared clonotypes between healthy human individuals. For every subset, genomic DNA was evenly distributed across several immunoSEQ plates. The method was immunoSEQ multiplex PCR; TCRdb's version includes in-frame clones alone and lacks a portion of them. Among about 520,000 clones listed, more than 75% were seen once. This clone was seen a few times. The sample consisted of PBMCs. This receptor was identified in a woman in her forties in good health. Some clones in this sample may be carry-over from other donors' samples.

CDR3 amino acids: CASSSRDRWEKLFF. The CDR3 nucleotides are TGTGCCAGCAGTTCCCGGGACAGGTGGGAAAAACTGTTTTTT. The J gene is TRBJ1-4, the V gene TRBV27; 8 nucleotides match TRBD1. This CDR3 comprises 14 residues. V dropped 4 bases and J dropped 8; count of bases not matched to a gene: 6. CDR1 and CDR2 (germline): MNHEY, SMNVEV (reference sequence).